One and the same sample provided the 25 T cell receptor beta chains below, sequenced in a study of CD8+ T cells in alopecia areata. The treatment was: oral pan-JAK inhibitor, 5-10 mg twice daily. Once RNA had been extracted, it was reverse transcribed into cDNA to act as the sequencing template. Libraries were prepared by immunoSEQ multiplex PCR; TCRdb keeps only in-frame clonotypes and omits some of them. Of under 200,000 clones detected, about 71% appear once; the ten largest clones hold approximately 0.9%. Sequenced here: CD4+ T cells sorted from blood, sampled at week 4, from a patient treated with tofacitinib. The receptors were gathered from a human donor with alopecia areata.

This clone was seen once. The chain employs TRBV6-5 and TRBJ2-5, with a weak D call TRBD1 (5 bases). This CDR3 is built from 14 residues. The V and J ends lost 0 bases and 5 bases respectively, with 10 bases between them. Germline loops: CDR1 MNHEY, CDR2 SVGAGI. The CDR3, as DNA: TGTGCCAGCAGTTACTCGAACAAGGGGGAGACCCAGTACTTC. Its protein product is CASSYSNKGETQYF.

The rearrangement joins TRBV29-1 to TRBJ2-3, with 7 bases fitting TRBD1. V shed 4 bases, J shed 2 bases, and the junction held 3 bases outside the gene matches. Germline V gives CDR1 SQVTM, CDR2 ANQGSEA. The CDR3 is 13 amino acids. This chain's CDR3 is CSVADRSTDTQYF. DNA for the CDR3: TGCAGCGTTGCGGACAGGTCCACAGATACGCAGTATTTT.

This clone was counted only a few times. The genes are TRBV7-3 and TRBJ2-2; tentative D call: TRBD1 (5 bases). Trimming removed 2 bases from V and 0 bases from J, with 7 bases in between. Germline lookup yields CDR1 SGHTA and CDR2 FQGTGA. This CDR3 is built from 15 residues. The CDR3 DNA sequence: TGTGCCAGCAGCTTAGGGGCAGCGAACACCGGGGAGCTGTTTTTT. This encodes CASSLGAANTGELFF.

The rearrangement joins TRBV7-9 to TRBJ2-5, with 7 bases aligning to TRBD2. The V segment lost 1 base and the J segment 3 bases; nucleotides outside the gene matches: 11. The CDR3 covers 17 residues. Germline-derived CDR1 and CDR2 are SEHNR and FQNEAQ (reference sequence). DNA for the CDR3: TGTGCCAGCAGCTTAGACCCCAGGGAGGGTCCAGAAGAGACCCAGTACTTC. Encoded protein: CASSLDPREGPEETQYF.

The V gene is TRBV7-6, the J gene TRBJ2-3; no definite D call. Looked up from germline, CDR1 is SGHVS and CDR2 is FNYEAQ. V was trimmed by 5 bases and J by 3 bases, leaving 9 bases between them. The CDR3 has 13 amino acids. CDR3 sequence: CASSPLRTDTQYF. CDR3 DNA sequence: TGTGCCAGCAGCCCACTCCGTACAGATACGCAGTATTTT.

This clone was observed a handful of times. CDR3 bases: TGTGCCAGTAGTATACTGGTCCGGGACATTCAGTACTTC. Translating gives CASSILVRDIQYF. V usage is TRBV19 and J usage is TRBJ2-4; D gene uncertain. The germline V and J ends were trimmed by 2 bases and 8 bases, with 10 bases remaining between them. CDR3 size: 13 residues. CDR1 LNHDA and CDR2 SQIVND come from the germline V gene (reference sequence).

The chain joins TRBV6-6 to TRBJ1-2; the D is unclear. CDR1 is MNHNY and CDR2 is SVGAGI in the germline V gene (reference sequence). This CDR3 region has 12 residues. V lost 4 bases, J lost 8 bases, and 11 bases lay in between. CDR3 in amino acids: CASSSLLRGYTF. CDR3 nucleotides: TGTGCCAGCAGTTCGCTCTTACGGGGCTACACCTTC.

V is TRBV4-1 and J is TRBJ1-5; the D is unclear. This CDR3 region has 16 residues. The germline gives CDR1 MGHRA, CDR2 YSYEKL. The V end was cut by 1 base, the J end by 5 bases, with 15 bases between. CDR3 protein: CASSQGRLPVDQPQHF. The CDR3 DNA reads as TGCGCCAGCAGCCAAGGAAGACTCCCGGTAGATCAGCCCCAGCATTTT.

The table lists this clone with a few counts. This chain uses TRBV29-1 with TRBJ1-5; the match to TRBD1 covers 7 bases. Trimming removed 5 bases from V and 5 bases from J; junction bases left unmatched: 6. This CDR3 has 13 amino acids. Germline V gene data show CDR1 as SQVTM and CDR2 as ANQGSEA. CDR3 in amino acids: CSVRGGEYQPQHF. CDR3 bases: TGCAGCGTTCGAGGGGGCGAATATCAGCCCCAGCATTTT.

This clone appeared a few times. The same CDR3 is also encoded by other DNA sequences in this sample. This rearrangement joins TRBV5-1 to TRBJ2-7, with TRBD1 as a possible D gene (5 bases). Germline lookup yields CDR1 SGHRS and CDR2 YFSETQ. Between the trimmed V and J ends, which lost 0 bases and 4 bases, there was a span of 5 bases. The length of the CDR3 is 12 residues. In DNA form, the CDR3 reads TGCGCCAGCAGCTTGGAGGGGTACGAGCAGTACTTC. Its translation: CASSLEGYEQYF.

A few counts support this clone. The chain uses TRBV13 and TRBJ2-1; 9 nucleotides align to TRBD1. CDR3 length: 15 residues. After removal of 3 bases from V and 2 bases from J, the junction contained 2 bases not matched to a gene. Germline values: CDR1 PRHDT, CDR2 FYEKMQ (reference sequence). CDR3 sequence reads: CASSFWTGAYNEQFF. The DNA for the CDR3 is TGTGCCAGCAGCTTTTGGACAGGGGCCTACAATGAGCAGTTCTTC.

Only one count was recorded for this clone. CDR3 coding DNA: TGTGCCTGGAGTACGATTCCGGGACCTATCTATGGCTACACCTTC. It translates to CAWSTIPGPIYGYTF. The V gene is TRBV30, the J gene TRBJ1-2; the D gene is possibly TRBD1 (5 bases). Germline V gene lookup returns CDR1 GTSNPN and CDR2 SVGIG (reference sequence). The V end lost 2 bases, the J end lost 4 bases, and 17 bases lay between the germline ends. The CDR3 loop spans 15 amino acids. The complete variable domain, with remaining parts taken from reference TRBV30 and TRBJ1-2, reads SQTIHQWPATLVQPVGSPLSLECTVEGTSNPNLYWYRQAAGRGLQLLFYSVGIGQISSEVPQNLSASRPQDRQFILSSKKLLLSDSGFYLCAWSTIPGPIYGYTFGSGTRLTVV.

The V call is TRBV5-1, the J call TRBJ1-2, with 7 bases identical to TRBD1. The CDR3 sequence is 13 residues long. After removal of 2 bases from V and 7 bases from J, the junction contained 5 bases not matched to a gene. Germline V gene data show CDR1 as SGHRS and CDR2 as YFSETQ. CDR3 sequence (DNA): TGCGCCAGCAGCTTCGAGGGGGCCGGTGGCTACACCTTC. Translation gives CASSFEGAGGYTF.

The CDR3 here is CASSPGNTGELFF. The CDR3 coding sequence is TGCGCCAGCAGCCCGGGGAACACCGGGGAGCTGTTTTTT. The V and J genes are TRBV5-1 and TRBJ2-2; D not certain. Germline V gene data show CDR1 as SGHRS and CDR2 as YFSETQ. V was trimmed by 4 bases and J by 1 base, leaving 5 bases between them. The CDR3 is 13 residues long.

This rearrangement joins TRBV29-1 to TRBJ2-5, with D maybe TRBD1 (6 bases). Germline CDR1 reads SQVTM; CDR2 reads ANQGSEA. The germline V and J ends were trimmed by 3 bases and 4 bases, with 9 bases remaining between them. The CDR3 extends over 12 amino acids. CDR3 DNA sequence: TGCAGCGTTGACAGGGGATCAGAGACCCAGTACTTC. It translates to CSVDRGSETQYF.

The V call is TRBV6-6, the J call TRBJ2-7, with D unresolved. V was shortened by 10 bases and J by 5 bases, with 18 bases between the two germline ends. The CDR3 length is 13 residues. Germline loops: CDR1 MNHNY, CDR2 SVGAGI (reference sequence). The CDR3: CAIRDRTPNEQYF. The CDR3, as DNA: TGTGCCATCAGAGACCGAACTCCCAACGAGCAGTACTTC.

The gene calls are TRBV11-3 and TRBJ1-2; 9 bases are shared with TRBD1. Germline V CDR1 and CDR2: SGHNT, YENEEA. The CDR3 runs to 13 residues. Losses at the gene ends were 4 bases for V and 7 bases for J; bases not matched to a gene: 4. The CDR3 spells CASSSGQGRGYTF. The CDR3 bases are TGTGCCAGCAGCTCGGGACAGGGACGTGGCTACACCTTC.

V gene TRBV19 combines with J gene TRBJ1-6; D might be TRBD1 (6 bases). V lost 4 bases, J lost 7 bases, and 11 bases lay in between. The V gene's germline CDR1 is LNHDA and CDR2 SQIVND (reference sequence). CDR3 length equals 14 residues. The CDR3 protein is CASSNSGENSPLHF. The CDR3 DNA reads as TGTGCCAGTAGTAACTCAGGGGAAAATTCACCCCTCCACTTT.

This clone appeared a few times. Germline is not matched at one junction end, which may reflect a read error. The V call is TRBV29-1, the J call TRBJ1-2; no firm D call. From germline, CDR1 is SQVTM and CDR2 ANQGSEA. CDR3 length: 12 residues. CDR3 coding DNA: TGCAGCGTTCAAGAGGGTTGGTATGGCTACACCTTC. It translates to CSVQEGWYGYTF.

This rearrangement joins TRBV9 to TRBJ2-1; no reliable D call. V was clipped by 0 bases and J by 4 bases, with 8 bases between them. The CDR3 length is 14 residues. Germline assignment: CDR1 SGDLS and CDR2 YYNGEE. CDR3 coding DNA: TGTGCCAGCAGCGTAGCGGGCGCTTACAATGAGCAGTTCTTC. Protein sequence: CASSVAGAYNEQFF.

V and J are TRBV4-3 and TRBJ2-7; a weak D match, TRBD1 (6 bases). Germline loops: CDR1 LGHNA, CDR2 YSLEER. CDR3 length: 15 residues. V lost 0 bases to trimming and J lost 3 bases, with 12 bases between them. The chain's CDR3 is CASSQDRTESYEQYF. As DNA, the CDR3 is TGCGCCAGCAGCCAAGATAGGACAGAAAGCTACGAGCAGTACTTC.

The gene calls are TRBV29-1 and TRBJ2-5; D gene ambiguous. Trimming cost V 8 bases and J 5 bases, with 15 bases left between them. CDR1 and CDR2 (germline): SQVTM, ANQGSEA. This CDR3 comprises 12 residues. The CDR3 DNA sequence: TGCAGCTACTCAAGGGCTGGGGAGACCCAGTACTTC. Its translation is CSYSRAGETQYF.

The V call is TRBV20-1, the J call TRBJ1-5; tentatively, D is TRBD1 (5 bases). The CDR3 is 11 residues long. Germline CDR1 reads DFQATT; CDR2 reads SNEGSKA (reference sequence). V lost 2 bases and J 11 bases, leaving 10 bases between the germline ends. The CDR3 bases are TGCAGTGCTAGATCAGGGTCGTCCCAGCATTTT. It specifies CSARSGSSQHF.

The chain carries TRBV7-6 and TRBJ1-3; D unclear. Germline CDR1 and CDR2: SGHVS and FNYEAQ. V lost 5 bases, J lost 0 bases, and 8 bases lay in between. The CDR3 covers 14 residues. The CDR3 here is CASSVGNSGNTIYF. The DNA of the CDR3 is TGTGCCAGCAGCGTGGGGAACTCTGGAAACACCATATATTTT.

The sample holds a few counts of this clone. The chain carries TRBV9 and TRBJ1-6; D uncertain. The germline V and J ends were trimmed by 5 bases and 0 bases, with 6 bases remaining between them. Per the germline V gene, CDR1 is SGDLS and CDR2 is YYNGEE. CDR3 size: 14 residues. CDR3 sequence reads: CASSQSSYNSPLHF. The CDR3 region has the DNA TGTGCCAGCAGTCAAAGCTCCTATAATTCACCCCTCCACTTT.